This TCR beta chain was sequenced in a study of tissue T cells after allogeneic stem cell transplantation (dated by TCRdb to the early 2020s). About the study as a whole: Using research autopsies of patients with and without GVHD, plus mouse models of GVHD, the study profiled TCR beta repertoires across many tissues. The human arm was a prospective observational study without blinding or randomization. The paper as a whole reports these results and caveats: Within patients, how anatomically similar tissues were was a major factor shaping TCR repertoire composition, regardless of disease or transplant status. The patient cohort was small and varied clinically, and sampling depth was recognized as a limitation. Only a few T cell clones appeared in more than one patient, yet motif-based clustering showed tissue-specific repertoire signatures that were shared between patients. The study did not determine which tissue TCRs were alloreactive or antigen-specific, and some clones might have been persisting host cells. In both patients and mice, only a limited portion of the TCR repertoire detected in tissues was captured by blood and spleen T cells.

The time point label for this specimen denotes: mouse harvest day 7 after allogeneic transplant. Each mouse graft consisted of 10^7 T-cell-depleted bone marrow cells plus 10^6 splenic CD5+ T cells and was given by tail vein injection. A major MHC-mismatch B6 (H2b) into BALB/c (H2d) model was used to model mouse GVHD, and tissues were profiled at day 7 or 14. On day 7 or 14 post-transplant, mouse tissues and retro-orbital blood were harvested with separate sterile tools for each animal, and livers were flushed beforehand. Before genomic DNA isolation with the DNeasy Blood & Tissue Kit, mouse tissues were minced with razor blades in buffered saline. The library was produced with the immunoSEQ multiplex PCR assay. Adaptive Biotechnologies performed TCRbeta CDR3 sequencing at survey depth and reported CDR3 sequences, V/J genes, productive frequency, and template counts. Amplification of TCR beta CDR3 regions started from genomic DNA instead of RNA. The authors' analysis ran thus. Jensen-Shannon divergence was used to quantify pairwise repertoire overlap between tissues, with a value of 1 meaning complete divergence and a value of 0 meaning identical repertoires. Tissues were grouped by single-linkage agglomerative hierarchical clustering of pairwise JSD values, and the clustering results were shown as dendrograms. GLIPH2 was run on all patient samples with simulation_depth 1000, kmer_min_depth 3 and cdr3_length_cutoff 8, and groups with more than two unique CDR3s were retained. A standardized tissue-overlap score was calculated by extrapolating Jaccard GLIPH-group overlap across patients to a standard repertoire size of 1000 clones. Associations of diversity with clinical or experimental variables used linear mixed-effect models with tissue fixed effects and individual random effects. This is the immuneACCESS table as TCRdb keeps it, with only in-frame sequences that have V and J called. A part of the clones is gone; compared with another copy, unresolved V genes explain less than half, and the rest is unexplained. V, J and clone size are those of that table, while D and trimming were read from the DNA. Here the sample has some 10,000 clones; roughly two fifths occur a single time. 1.8% of the sample is held by the ten biggest clonotypes.

Between the V and J ends, shortened by 3 bases and 0 bases respectively, the junction contains 7 bases. The CDR3 runs 14 amino acids, cysteine and phenylalanine included. Sequencing covers 39 bases of the CDR3, shown here with the frame starting at base 1. Taken from the germline V gene (reference sequence), the CDR1 and CDR2 loops are NNHNN and SYGAGS. On this clone itself: Its antigen remains unidentified. Gene names and germline sequences refer to the mouse in this case. The CDR3 extends 1 residue past the end of the read, so its final part is completed from the germline J gene.

The sequencing sample was made of skin. The receptor comes from a female BALB/c mouse given C57BL/6 T cells with graft-versus-host disease after an allogeneic hematopoietic cell transplant. The sequence is built from TRBV13-2 and TRBJ1-3; the D gene assignment is ambiguous. The CDR3 DNA, read in part, is TGTGCCAGCGGTGGGAAGGGTTCTGGAAATACGCTCTAT. The resulting protein is CASGGKGSGNTLY. The complete CDR3 reads CASGGKGSGNTLYF.